One TCR beta chain is described in this entry. The antigen this receptor binds is unknown. No much larger clone exists at a distance of one base, and base qualities are not known. Per the publication, the time point label means: recipient sample about 28 days before transplant, after cytoreduction. Blood from recipients was drawn roughly 28 days before transplant, then again at days 30, 100 and 180 after transplant. Using Nuclei Lysis Solution, genomic DNA was extracted from unfractionated peripheral blood mononuclear cells that were either fresh or cryopreserved. The immunoSEQ assay, a bias-controlled multiplex PCR using V- and J-specific primers, was used to amplify TCR beta CDR3 regions from genomic DNA. In a second PCR step, a proprietary barcode and Illumina adapter sequences were attached to the CDR3 amplicons. An Illumina MiSeq instrument was used to sequence the CDR3 libraries. For the original study's pipeline: Export and quality control were handled in immunoSEQ Analyzer 3.0, while downstream analyses relied on R Bioconductor and Immunarch. Only productive rearrangements in the normalized downsampled data set were used to calculate repertoire metrics. Pathologically expanded clonotypes were defined as those larger than 5 templates in the normalized cohort. Repertoire diversity was measured with the Inverse Simpson Index. To capture all clonotypes, the CMV-specificity analyses were run on the non-normalized data set. TCRdb's version of the immuneACCESS table is confined to in-frame rearrangements and falls short of the full clone set. An unresolved V gene accounts for under half of the shortfall where checked; the remainder is of unknown origin. V and J calls and clone size are given by that table; D and trimming were obtained from the DNA. The sample yields fewer than 50,000 clones; approximately 90% were counted once. The biggest ten clones account for about 5.6% of the sample.

This entry belongs to a study of T cell clonotyping in hematopoietic cell transplantation (dated by TCRdb to the early 2020s). General notes on the study: Recipient samples taken before transplant were obtained following cytoreduction. A total of about 140 blood samples were gathered in the study from roughly 40 consecutive transplant recipients along with their related donors. Recruitment of patients was conducted between 2015 and January 2017, and follow-up was continued until late 2020 or death. Overall results and qualifications from the work: The sample size was limited, and CD4 and CD8 repertoire contributions could not be separated because cells were not sorted. Recipient repertoires showed only a small fraction of overlap with donor repertoires, and over 95% appeared de novo at the given depth. A decrease in recipient TCR diversity was observed after transplant, and a progressive increase in pathologically expanded clonotypes was seen from day 30 to day 180. Broader posttransplant TCR repertoire diversity was predicted by donor and pretransplant recipient Inverse Simpson Index values.

The specimen comprised peripheral blood mononuclear cells, sampled before stem cell transplant. The receptor's source is a man aged 55 to 69 with biphenotypic leukemia. Some clones in this sample may be carry-over from other donors' samples.

CDR3 sequence: CASSSLAGPTGELFF. The nucleotides read TGTGCCAGCAGCTCACTAGCGGGGCCTACCGGGGAGCTGTTTTTT. The chain joins TRBV11-3 to TRBJ2-2, and 10 bases in between align with TRBD2. The junction shows trimming of 4 bases on V and 5 bases on J, and the gene matches do not reach 4 bases of it. Spanning cysteine to phenylalanine, the CDR3 consists of 15 amino acids. The retained sequence is limited to the CDR3, 45 bases, with the frame set at the first base. The germline V gene supplies CDR1 SGHNT and CDR2 YENEEA. Reference TRBV11-3 and TRBJ2-2 proteins supply the regions before and after the CDR3; the full variable domain is: EAGVVQSPRYKIIEKKQPVAFWCNPISGHNTLYWYLQNLGQGPELLIRYENEEAVDDSQLPKDRFSAERLKGVDSTLKIQPAELGDSAVYLCASSSLAGPTGELFFGEGSRLTVL.